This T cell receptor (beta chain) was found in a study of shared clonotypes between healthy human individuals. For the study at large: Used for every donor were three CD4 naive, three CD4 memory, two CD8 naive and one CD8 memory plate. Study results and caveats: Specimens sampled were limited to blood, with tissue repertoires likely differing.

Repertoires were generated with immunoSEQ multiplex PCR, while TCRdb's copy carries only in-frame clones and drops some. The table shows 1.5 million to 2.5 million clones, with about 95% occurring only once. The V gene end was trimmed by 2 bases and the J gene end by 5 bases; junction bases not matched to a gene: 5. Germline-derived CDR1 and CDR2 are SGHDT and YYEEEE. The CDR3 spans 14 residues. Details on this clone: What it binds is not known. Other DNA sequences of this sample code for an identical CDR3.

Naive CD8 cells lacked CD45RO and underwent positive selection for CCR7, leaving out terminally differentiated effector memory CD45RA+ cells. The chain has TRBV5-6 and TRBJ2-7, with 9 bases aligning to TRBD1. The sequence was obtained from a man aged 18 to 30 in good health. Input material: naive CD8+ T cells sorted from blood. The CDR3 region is CASSFGTGSNEQYF. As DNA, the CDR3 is TGTGCCAGCAGCTTCGGGACAGGGTCAAACGAGCAGTACTTC.